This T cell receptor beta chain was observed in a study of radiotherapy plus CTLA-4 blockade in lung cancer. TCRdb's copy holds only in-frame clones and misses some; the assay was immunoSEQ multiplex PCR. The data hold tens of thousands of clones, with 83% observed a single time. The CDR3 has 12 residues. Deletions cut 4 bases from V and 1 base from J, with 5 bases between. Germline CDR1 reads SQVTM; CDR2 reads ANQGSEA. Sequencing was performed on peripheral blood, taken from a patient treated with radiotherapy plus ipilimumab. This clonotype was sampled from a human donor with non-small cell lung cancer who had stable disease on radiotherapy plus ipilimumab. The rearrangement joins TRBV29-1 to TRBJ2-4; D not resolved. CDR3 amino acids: CSVVGAKNIQYF. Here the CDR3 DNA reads TGCAGCGTTGTAGGGGCCAAAAACATTCAGTACTTC.